This section outlines one TCR beta chain sequence together with its context. This record belongs to a study of molecular identifiers for immune sequencing clone quantification. TCR libraries were built in bulk with a published protocol and specific TCR primers. Each CDR3 protein is one row after TCRdb ran MiXCR on the PCR reads. The sample consists of about 640,000 distinct CDR3 sequences, nearly 20% of them appearing once. Sequencing was performed on naive CD8+ T cells from blood, with Jurkat cell RNA spiked in. Stated subset: FACS-sorted CD8+CD4-CCR7+CD45RA+ naive T cells. The source is a human donor in good health. Some libraries in this study had Jurkat cell RNA spiked in.

CDR3 sequence: CASSSGTINTGELFF. The CDR3 nucleotides are TGTGCCAGCAGCTCCGGGACAATAAACACCGGGGAGCTGTTTTTT. The chain is built from TRBV28 and TRBJ2-2, with D perhaps TRBD1 (6 bases). CDR1 and CDR2 (germline): MDHEN, SYDVKM. V lost 6 bases and J lost 2, with 13 bases in between. The CDR3 loop spans 15 amino acids.